One sample yielded the 8 T cell receptor beta chains listed below, sequenced in a study of early T cells in non-severe SARS-CoV-2 infection. In TCRdb, the 5' RACE reads were re-called with MiXCR into one record per CDR3 protein. The sample gives approximately 28,000 distinct CDR3 sequences, around 6% of which show up once; over 30% is in the top ten. Material: whole blood, obtained at baseline. Receptors originate from an adult who was a healthcare worker with PCR-confirmed SARS-CoV-2 infection or an uninfected control (not recorded which).

A note on this clonotype: Possible read error: a much larger clone is one base away. The rearrangement uses TRBV2 and TRBJ2-5, with 8 bases identical to TRBD1. This CDR3 has 13 residues. From germline, CDR1 is SNHLY and CDR2 FYNNEI. As DNA, the CDR3 is TGTGCCAGCAGTCGACAGGGGAGAGAGACCCAGTGCTTC. It specifies CASSRQGRETQCF.

Ten or more counts support this clonotype. The rearrangement uses TRBV7-3 and TRBJ1-1; D is ambiguous. Germline V gene data show CDR1 as SGHTA and CDR2 as FQGTGA. V was shortened by 2 bases and J by 0 bases, with 10 bases between the two germline ends. This CDR3 comprises 15 residues. The CDR3 region has the DNA TGTGCCAGCAGCTTACTGGGATCGATGAACACTGAAGCTTTCTTT. This sequence encodes CASSLLGSMNTEAFF.

This clonotype was counted many times. The DNA of the CDR3 is TGTGCCAGCACGGCAGGGTGGACGGGGGAGCTGTTTTTT. Translation gives CASTAGWTGELFF. The chain has TRBV6-1 and TRBJ2-2; TRBD1 is a possible D gene (5 bases). The CDR3 consists of 13 residues. The germline CDR1 and CDR2 sequences are MNHNS and SASEGT. The germline V and J ends were trimmed by 7 bases and 8 bases, with 14 bases remaining between them.

The table lists this clonotype with many counts. The chain joins TRBV28 to TRBJ1-1; D is undetermined. V lost 4 bases and J 1 base, leaving 13 bases between the germline ends. CDR1 MDHEN and CDR2 SYDVKM come from the germline V gene. This CDR3 has 15 amino acids. As DNA, the CDR3 is TGTGCCAGCAGTTACCTCCGCCCGCAGAACACTGAAGCTTTCTTT. It is translated as CASSYLRPQNTEAFF.

This clonotype has ten or more counts. The chain employs TRBV3-1 and TRBJ2-7, with unresolved D. V was clipped by 0 bases and J by 6 bases, with 6 bases between them. Germline CDR1 reads LGHDT; CDR2 reads YNNKEL (reference sequence). This CDR3 is 12 amino acids long. The CDR3 coding sequence is TGTGCCAGCAGCCAAGATTGGGTCGAGCAGTACTTC. Translating gives CASSQDWVEQYF.

This clonotype showed up many times. The chain links TRBV7-9 to TRBJ2-2; the match to TRBD1 covers 8 bases. The CDR3 is 17 amino acids. Germline trimming cut 5 bases from V and 1 base from J; bases unmatched to any gene: 9. Germline V lookup: CDR1 SEHNR, CDR2 FQNEAQ (reference sequence). The CDR3 DNA follows: TGTGCCAGCAGCCGGAAGACAGGGGCTTTGAACACCGGGGAGCTGTTTTTT. Residues: CASSRKTGALNTGELFF. Using reference TRBV7-9 and TRBJ2-2 for the parts outside the CDR3, the full variable domain is DTGVSQNPRHKITKRGQNVTFRCDPISEHNRLYWYRQTLGQGPEFLTYFQNEAQLEKSRLLSDRFSAERPKGSFSTLEIQRTEQGDSAMYLCASSRKTGALNTGELFFGEGSRLTVL.

Ten or more counts support this clonotype. This sequence joins TRBV7-9 and TRBJ1-1; D gene unclear. The CDR3 contains 14 residues. V was trimmed by 2 bases and J by 1 base, leaving 8 bases between them. The germline V gene has CDR1 SEHNR and CDR2 FQNEAQ (reference sequence). The CDR3 bases are TGTGCCAGCAGCTTAATAAGCCGGAACACTGAAGCTTTCTTT. Translation: CASSLISRNTEAFF.

This clonotype was observed at least ten times. The V gene is TRBV15, the J gene TRBJ2-1; 9 nucleotides agree with TRBD2. Per germline, CDR1 LNHNV and CDR2 YYDKDF (reference sequence). The CDR3 runs to 16 residues. Trimming cost V 4 bases and J 0 bases; bases outside gene matches: 4. The CDR3 coding sequence is TGTGCCACCAGCACACTAGCGGGTCACTCCTACAATGAGCAGTTCTTC. It translates to CATSTLAGHSYNEQFF.